Listed here are 17 T cell receptor beta chains from one sample, sequenced in a study of T cells in Graves' hyperthyroidism and ophthalmopathy. Template material for amplifying TCR beta CDR3 regions consisted of RNA transcripts. HTBI primers drove first-round RT-PCR of the TCR CDR3. TCRdb analysed the multiplex PCR reads with MiXCR anew, one entry per CDR3 protein. This table has about 380,000 distinct CDR3 sequences, around 18% appearing once. The source material was blood. These receptors were obtained from a man between 18 and 35 years old with Graves' ophthalmopathy.

In its sample, this clonotype was seen many times. The V call is TRBV6-1, the J call TRBJ2-6; no firm D call. This CDR3 has 14 residues. The ends were cut back, 2 bases at V and 2 bases at J, with 4 bases in the middle. Germline values: CDR1 MNHNS, CDR2 SASEGT. DNA of the CDR3: TGTGCCAGCAGTGAACTAGCTGGGGCCAACGTCCTGACTTTC. Amino acid sequence: CASSELAGANVLTF.

This clonotype was recorded at least ten times. This rearrangement joins TRBV11-2 to TRBJ1-2; the D is unclear. Trimming took off 2 bases at V and 6 bases at J, with 10 bases between the two ends. The CDR3 runs to 13 residues. Looked up from germline, CDR1 is SGHAT and CDR2 is FQNNGV. The CDR3, as DNA: TGTGCCAGCAGCTTATCGGGTCAAGATGGCTACACCTTC. Its protein is CASSLSGQDGYTF.

This clonotype turned up a few times. The chain recombines TRBV5-4 with TRBJ2-2, with TRBD1 matching 7 bases. CDR3 length: 16 amino acids. The germline CDR1 and CDR2 sequences are SGHNT and YYREEE (reference sequence). Trimming removed 0 bases from V and 4 bases from J; junction bases left unmatched: 6. CDR3 in amino acids: CASSLDAGGITGELFF. The CDR3 region has the DNA TGTGCCAGCAGCTTGGATGCAGGGGGAATCACCGGGGAGCTGTTTTTT.

This clonotype was seen repeatedly, ten times or more. The chain carries TRBV18 and TRBJ1-1, with TRBD1 identical over 10 bases. Losses at the gene ends were 6 bases for V and 1 base for J; bases not matched to a gene: 2. Germline V CDR1 and CDR2: KGHSH, LQKENI. The CDR3 covers 14 residues. As DNA, the CDR3 is TGTGCCAGCTCGCGGGACAGGGGGAACACTGAAGCTTTCTTT. This codes for CASSRDRGNTEAFF.

This clonotype appeared many times. The J gene is TRBJ2-3, the V gene TRBV27; TRBD1 might be the D (6 bases). The CDR3 is 19 amino acids. CDR1 and CDR2 from the germline V gene are MNHEY and SMNVEV (reference sequence). V was trimmed by 3 bases and J by 4 bases, leaving 26 bases between them. CDR3 protein: CASSFGLGAEGTSADTQYF. Written as DNA, the CDR3 is TGTGCCAGCAGTTTCGGGTTGGGGGCAGAGGGGACCTCCGCAGATACGCAGTATTTT.

This clonotype appeared a few times. This sequence joins TRBV5-6 and TRBJ1-1, with no clear D. Per the germline V gene, CDR1 is SGHDT and CDR2 is YYEEEE. The CDR3 covers 13 residues. V lost 4 bases, J lost 4 bases, and 11 bases lay in between. This CDR3 reads CASSAGSSTEAFF. CDR3 in DNA: TGTGCCAGCAGCGCGGGAAGTAGCACTGAAGCTTTCTTT.

The rearrangement links TRBV4-1 to TRBJ1-2; 8 bases line up with TRBD1. The CDR3 has 17 residues. V was pared by 2 bases and J by 1 base, with 9 bases of the junction left unmatched. Germline values: CDR1 MGHRA, CDR2 YSYEKL. CDR3 in DNA: TGCGCCAGCAGCCAAAGGGGTACGACAGGGGTTAACTATGGCTACACCTTC. This codes for CASSQRGTTGVNYGYTF.

The chain has TRBV5-1 and TRBJ2-5, with 13 nucleotides matching TRBD2. This CDR3 region has 16 residues. CDR1 SGHRS and CDR2 YFSETQ come from the germline V gene. Unmatched junction bases numbered 5, after V lost 4 bases and J lost 2 bases. The CDR3 DNA reads as TGCGCCAGCAGCGGGGGACTAGCGGGGAGACAAGAGACCCAGTACTTC. This sequence encodes CASSGGLAGRQETQYF.

This clonotype was observed a handful of times. CDR3 protein: CSVAPGQGTGELFF. CDR3 DNA: TGCAGCGTTGCGCCGGGACAGGGCACCGGGGAGCTGTTTTTT. The chain links TRBV29-1 to TRBJ2-2; 9 bases are shared with TRBD1. V lost 4 bases and J lost 4; bases outside the gene matches: 4. There are 14 residues in the CDR3. CDR1 is SQVTM and CDR2 is ANQGSEA in the germline V gene.

This chain links TRBV4-1 with TRBJ2-1; a possible D gene is TRBD1 (6 bases). Germline CDR1 is MGHRA and CDR2 is YSYEKL. The CDR3 extends over 18 amino acids. V was trimmed by 1 base and J by 8 bases, leaving 24 bases between them. The CDR3 here is CASSQGFSLDNRVHEQFF. CDR3 in DNA: TGCGCCAGCAGCCAAGGTTTCAGTTTGGACAACAGGGTCCATGAGCAGTTCTTC.

At least ten counts were recorded for this clonotype. The V call is TRBV3-1, the J call TRBJ1-2; no reliable D call. The CDR3 consists of 13 residues. Trimming stripped 4 bases from V and 0 bases from J, with 6 bases between. The germline CDR1 and CDR2 sequences are LGHDT and YNNKEL (reference sequence). CDR3 bases: TGTGCCAGCAGCCTGACGGCTAACTATGGCTACACCTTC. Its protein is CASSLTANYGYTF.

Comments on this clonotype: A read error may explain this, as a much larger clone is one base away. The V gene is TRBV2, the J gene TRBJ2-1; a weak D match, TRBD2 (5 bases). Germline assignment: CDR1 SNHLY and CDR2 FYNNEI. V was trimmed by 9 bases and J by 12 bases, leaving 15 bases between them. This CDR3 comprises 11 residues. The CDR3 region is CASHGGVGQFF. The CDR3 DNA reads as TGTGCCAGTCACGGAGGAGTAGGGCAGTTCTTC.

The CDR3 sequence: CASSFAGQPQHF. For the CDR3, the DNA is TGTGCCAGCAGCTTCGCCGGTCAGCCCCAGCATTTT. The genes are TRBV7-6 and TRBJ1-5, with D unresolved. V gave up 3 bases and J gave up 6 bases, with 6 bases separating them. The CDR3 length is 12 residues. Germline-derived CDR1 and CDR2 are SGHVS and FNYEAQ.

The V gene is TRBV10-2, the J gene TRBJ1-1, with unresolved D. CDR3 length: 13 amino acids. Germline-derived CDR1 and CDR2 are WSHSY and SAAADI. The germline V and J ends were trimmed by 8 bases and 1 base, with 11 bases remaining between them. The CDR3 nucleotides read TGCGCCAGCGAAAAACAGACGAACACTGAAGCTTTCTTT. Protein sequence: CASEKQTNTEAFF.

The V gene is TRBV6-1, the J gene TRBJ1-1, with TRBD1 as a possible D gene (5 bases). V lost 1 base and J 5 bases, leaving 20 bases between the germline ends. The CDR3 is made up of 17 amino acids. In germline, CDR1 is MNHNS, CDR2 SASEGT. This CDR3 reads CASSEVAGTASVTEAFF. In DNA, the CDR3 is TGTGCCAGCAGTGAAGTCGCAGGGACGGCATCGGTAACTGAAGCTTTCTTT.

This clonotype was observed many times. V and J are TRBV3-1 and TRBJ2-7, with D possibly matching TRBD2 (6 bases). Germline values: CDR1 LGHDT, CDR2 YNNKEL (reference sequence). The CDR3 has 16 residues. The germline V and J ends were trimmed by 1 base and 2 bases, with 15 bases remaining between them. Here the CDR3 reads CASSQGLAGNTYEQYF. The CDR3, as DNA: TGTGCCAGCAGCCAAGGGTTGGCGGGGAACACCTACGAGCAGTACTTC.

Comment on this clonotype: A read error may be the cause here, since a much bigger clone is one base away. This chain uses TRBV9 with TRBJ1-4, with a possible D match to TRBD1 (5 bases). CDR1 is SGDLS, CDR2 YYNGEE, per germline. This CDR3 is 16 amino acids long. The chain's CDR3 is CVSSDRETGPNEKLFF. The CDR3 DNA follows: TGTGTCAGCAGCGACCGGGAGACGGGGCCTAATGAAAAACTGTTTTTT.